This is a list of T cell receptor beta chains from one sample in a study of post-analysis software for immune sequencing data. TCRdb re-called the PCR reads with MiXCR, one entry per CDR3 protein. Among roughly 620,000 distinct CDR3 sequences, around 44% were seen once, and the ten largest hold 1.7%. Sample: blood. These receptors all come from a girl between 5 and 17 years old with multiple sclerosis. CDR3s include the opening cysteine and the closing phenylalanine or tryptophan. D genes are given only for firm matches. A row's size may be missing; if present it is once, few, many or a size class.

v_gene: TRBV10-3
d_gene: NA
abundance: NA
j_gene: TRBJ2-7
CDR3nt: TGTGCCGTCCGACAGCCCTCAGCCTACGAGCAGTACTTC
CDR3aa: CAVRQPSAYEQYF

v_gene: TRBV7-9
d_gene: NA
abundance: NA
j_gene: TRBJ2-5
CDR3nt: TGTGCCAGCACCCCCGGGGGATCCCAAGAGACCCAGTACTTC
CDR3aa: CASTPGGSQETQYF

v_gene: TRBV10-2
d_gene: NA
abundance: few
j_gene: TRBJ2-3
CDR3nt: TGCGCCAGCAGTGACCCAGATACGCAGTATTTT
CDR3aa: CASSDPDTQYF

v_gene: TRBV5-1
d_gene: TRBD1
abundance: few
j_gene: TRBJ1-4
CDR3nt: TGCGCCAGCAGCTATGGGACCACAGGGGTTAAGTTTTTT
CDR3aa: CASSYGTTGVKFF

v_gene: TRBV5-1
d_gene: NA
abundance: NA
j_gene: TRBJ1-2
CDR3nt: TGCGCCAGCAGCTTGTACCAGGGGCCTAACTATGGCTACACCTTC
CDR3aa: CASSLYQGPNYGYTF

v_gene: TRBV20-1
d_gene: TRBD1
abundance: NA
j_gene: TRBJ2-4
CDR3nt: TGCAGTGCTTTAGACAGGGGGATAGCCAAAAACATTCAGTACTTC
CDR3aa: CSALDRGIAKNIQYF

v_gene: TRBV6-6
d_gene: NA
abundance: few
j_gene: TRBJ1-2
CDR3nt: TGTGCCAGCAGTTATACACAGGGAGAGGGATATGGCTACACCTTC
CDR3aa: CASSYTQGEGYGYTF

v_gene: TRBV20-1
d_gene: NA
abundance: NA
j_gene: TRBJ1-1
CDR3nt: TGCAGTGCTAGAGCCCCCTGGGGGGGGAGGATGAACACTGGAGCTTTCTTT
CDR3aa: CSARAPWGGRMNTGAFF

v_gene: TRBV12-3/TRBV12-4
d_gene: TRBD1
abundance: NA
j_gene: TRBJ2-6
CDR3nt: TGTGCCAGCAGTTTTTCCGGGACAGGGGCTGGGGCCAACGTCCTGACTTTC
CDR3aa: CASSFSGTGAGANVLTF

v_gene: TRBV27
d_gene: NA
abundance: NA
j_gene: TRBJ1-1
CDR3nt: TGTGCCAGTAGTTTCCGGGGGAAGATGAACACTGAAGCTTTCTTT
CDR3aa: CASSFRGKMNTEAFF

v_gene: TRBV20-1
d_gene: NA
abundance: few
j_gene: TRBJ2-3
CDR3nt: TGCAGTGCTAGAGAAAATACGCAGTATTTT
CDR3aa: CSARENTQYF

v_gene: TRBV7-2
d_gene: TRBD1
abundance: NA
j_gene: TRBJ1-2
CDR3nt: TGTGCCAGCAGCTTAGCACCGACAGGGATCGGCTATGGCTACACCTTC
CDR3aa: CASSLAPTGIGYGYTF

v_gene: TRBV7-9
d_gene: NA
abundance: few
j_gene: TRBJ2-5
CDR3nt: TGTGCCAGCAGCTTAGTTGGACAGACCCTCCGGAGGACCCAGTACTTC
CDR3aa: CASSLVGQTLRRTQYF

v_gene: TRBV4-1
d_gene: TRBD1
abundance: NA
j_gene: TRBJ1-2
CDR3nt: TGCGCCAGCAGCATACACACGACAGGGCCAAATGGCTACACCTTC
CDR3aa: CASSIHTTGPNGYTF

v_gene: TRBV12-3/TRBV12-4
d_gene: NA
abundance: NA
j_gene: TRBJ2-7
CDR3nt: TGTGCCAGCAGTCCGATGACGGGAGACCTCTACGAGCAGTACTTC
CDR3aa: CASSPMTGDLYEQYF

v_gene: TRBV10-3
d_gene: TRBD1
abundance: NA
j_gene: TRBJ2-1
CDR3nt: TGTGCCATCAGTACCGGGACAGGGTACAATGAGCAGTTCTTC
CDR3aa: CAISTGTGYNEQFF